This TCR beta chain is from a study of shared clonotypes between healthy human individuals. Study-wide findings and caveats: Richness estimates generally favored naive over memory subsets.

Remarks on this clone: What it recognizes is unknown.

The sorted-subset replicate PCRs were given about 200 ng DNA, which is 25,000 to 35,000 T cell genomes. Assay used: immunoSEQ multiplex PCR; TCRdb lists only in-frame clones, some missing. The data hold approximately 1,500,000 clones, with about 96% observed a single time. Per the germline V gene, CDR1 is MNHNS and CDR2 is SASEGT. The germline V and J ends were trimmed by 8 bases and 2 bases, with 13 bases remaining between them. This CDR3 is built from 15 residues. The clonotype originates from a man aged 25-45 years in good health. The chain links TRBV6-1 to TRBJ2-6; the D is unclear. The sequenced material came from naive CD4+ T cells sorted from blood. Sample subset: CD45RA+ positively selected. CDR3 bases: TGTGCCAGCCTACTGTTCTCCACTGGGGCCAACGTCCTGACTTTC. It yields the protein CASLLFSTGANVLTF.